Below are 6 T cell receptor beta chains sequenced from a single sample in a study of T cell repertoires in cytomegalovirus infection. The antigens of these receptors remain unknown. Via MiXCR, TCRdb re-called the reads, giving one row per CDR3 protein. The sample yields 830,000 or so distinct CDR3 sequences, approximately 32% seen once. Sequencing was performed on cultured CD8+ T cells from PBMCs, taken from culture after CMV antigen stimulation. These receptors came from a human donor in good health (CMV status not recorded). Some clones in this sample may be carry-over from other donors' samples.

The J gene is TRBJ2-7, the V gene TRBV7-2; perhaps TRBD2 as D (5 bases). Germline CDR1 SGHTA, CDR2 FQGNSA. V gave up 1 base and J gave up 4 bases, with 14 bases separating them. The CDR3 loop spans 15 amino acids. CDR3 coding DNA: TGTGCCAGCAGCTTAGGTCGACGGGGTGGTTACGAGCAGTACGTC. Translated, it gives CASSLGRRGGYEQYV.

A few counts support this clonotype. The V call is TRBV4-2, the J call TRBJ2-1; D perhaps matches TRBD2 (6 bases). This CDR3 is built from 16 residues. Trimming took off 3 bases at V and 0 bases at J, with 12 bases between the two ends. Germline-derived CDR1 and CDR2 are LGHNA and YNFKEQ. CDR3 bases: TGTGCCAGCAGCCAGGGGACTTTAAGCTCCTACAATGAGCAGTTCTTC. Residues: CASSQGTLSSYNEQFF.

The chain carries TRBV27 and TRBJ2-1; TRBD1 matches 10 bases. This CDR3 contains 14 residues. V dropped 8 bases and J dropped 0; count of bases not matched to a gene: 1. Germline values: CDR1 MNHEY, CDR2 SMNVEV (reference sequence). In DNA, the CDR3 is TGTGCCAGCGGGGACAGGGGCTCCTACAATGAGCAGTTCTTC. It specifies CASGDRGSYNEQFF.

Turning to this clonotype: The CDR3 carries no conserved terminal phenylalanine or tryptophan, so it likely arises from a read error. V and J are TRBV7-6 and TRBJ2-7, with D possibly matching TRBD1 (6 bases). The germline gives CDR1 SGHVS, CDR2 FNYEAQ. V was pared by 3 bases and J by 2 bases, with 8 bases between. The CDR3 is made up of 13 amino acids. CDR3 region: CASSFGQTYEQYL. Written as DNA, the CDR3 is TGTGCCAGCAGCTTCGGACAGACCTACGAGCAGTACCTC.

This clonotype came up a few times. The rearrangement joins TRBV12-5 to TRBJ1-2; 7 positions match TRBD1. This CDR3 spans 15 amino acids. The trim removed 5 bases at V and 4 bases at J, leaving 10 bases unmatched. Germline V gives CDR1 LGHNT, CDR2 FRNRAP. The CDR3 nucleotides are TGTGCTAGTGGTCCCCCGGGACAGAGGTTCTATGGCTACACCTTC. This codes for CASGPPGQRFYGYTF.

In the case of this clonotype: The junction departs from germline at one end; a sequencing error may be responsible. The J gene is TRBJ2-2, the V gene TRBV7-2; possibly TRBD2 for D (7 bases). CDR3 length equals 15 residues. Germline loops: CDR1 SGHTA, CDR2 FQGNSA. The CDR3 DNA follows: TGTGTCAGCAGCGCTAGCGGCGGGGACACTGGGGAGCTGTTTTTT. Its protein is CVSSASGGDTGELFF.